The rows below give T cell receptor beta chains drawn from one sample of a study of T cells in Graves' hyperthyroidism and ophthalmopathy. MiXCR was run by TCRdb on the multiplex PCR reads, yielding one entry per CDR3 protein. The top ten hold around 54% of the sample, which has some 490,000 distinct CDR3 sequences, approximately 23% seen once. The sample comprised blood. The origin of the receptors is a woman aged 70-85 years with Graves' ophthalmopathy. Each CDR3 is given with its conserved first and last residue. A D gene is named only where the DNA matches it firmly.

CASSTFPSEDGYTF,-,TRBV7-3,TRBJ1-2
CASSLSVGIASYEQYF,-,TRBV5-1,TRBJ2-7
CATRREQGTQYF,TRBD1,TRBV10-3,TRBJ2-3
CASSRMTDPEQYF,-,TRBV4-1,TRBJ2-7
CASSPSDRASPLHF,TRBD1,TRBV7-9,TRBJ1-6
CASTLTGGGNQPQHF,TRBD1,TRBV7-8,TRBJ1-5
CASSPGTAQETQYF,-,TRBV9,TRBJ2-5
CASSLAQGMDGYTF,-,TRBV5-4,TRBJ1-2
CASSLRGGGANTGELFF,-,TRBV5-5,TRBJ2-2
CASWGTYNEQFF,-,TRBV6-2/TRBV6-3,TRBJ2-1
CASSLTVGNTIYF,-,TRBV7-6,TRBJ1-3
CASSLALRIQETQYF,-,TRBV7-9,TRBJ2-5
CASSPRPLAGGNTGELFF,TRBD2,TRBV27,TRBJ2-2
CASSVVHRAGYNEQFF,-,TRBV9,TRBJ2-1
CATSEGGLNEQFF,-,TRBV24-1,TRBJ2-1
CASSGLGQGNTEAFF,TRBD1,TRBV2,TRBJ1-1
CASSPNGQTQYF,-,TRBV18,TRBJ2-5
CASSAGDGNQPQHF,-,TRBV10-2,TRBJ1-5
CASSLSAGYNEQFF,-,TRBV28,TRBJ2-1
CASSPTDYEQYF,-,TRBV6-1,TRBJ2-7
CASSMTGPRTDTQYF,TRBD1,TRBV9,TRBJ2-3
CASSTGTGTSPLHF,TRBD1,TRBV25-1,TRBJ1-6
CASAPGYVASGRENEQFF,TRBD2,TRBV10-3,TRBJ2-1
CASSYTTLPTGTTEAFF,-,TRBV5-1,TRBJ1-1
CASSVVGLGNTIYF,-,TRBV9,TRBJ1-3
CASSLYFTDTQYF,-,TRBV6-2/TRBV6-3,TRBJ2-3
CASSLVAGGGSEQFF,TRBD2,TRBV7-9,TRBJ2-1
CASSQDLGLEPGELFF,TRBD2,TRBV4-3,TRBJ2-2
CASSDEVSGATQPQHF,-,TRBV27,TRBJ1-5
CASTSASHSYNEQFF,-,TRBV6-1,TRBJ2-1
CASSEDRTDTQYF,-,TRBV5-1,TRBJ2-3
CAWRRTSGRVFDEQFF,TRBD2,TRBV30,TRBJ2-1
CSVVLDSGNTIYF,-,TRBV29-1,TRBJ1-3
CASRHPGEWAFF,-,TRBV6-1,TRBJ1-1
CASISKGWQPQHF,-,TRBV28,TRBJ1-5
CASSHPHAGQPDSGNTIYF,-,TRBV6-1,TRBJ1-3
CASSLATTDTQYF,-,TRBV7-9,TRBJ2-3
CATSDLTGVYGYTF,TRBD1,TRBV24-1,TRBJ1-2
CASSIIGDTGELFF,-,TRBV19,TRBJ2-2
CSVGTGLYEQYF,TRBD1,TRBV29-1,TRBJ2-7
CASSQDRGTGELFF,TRBD1,TRBV18,TRBJ2-2
CASSYPTGAGVRDEQYF,-,TRBV6-2/TRBV6-3,TRBJ2-7
CASSLPGLVEQYF,TRBD2,TRBV28,TRBJ2-7
CASSFSSRYEQYF,-,TRBV28,TRBJ2-7
CSARDQQGDTEAFF,-,TRBV20-1,TRBJ1-1
CASSPGVAGSSEQFF,TRBD2,TRBV18,TRBJ2-1
CASSSPPGREVDTQYF,-,TRBV5-1,TRBJ2-3
CASSPTPKGPRGGTEAFF,-,TRBV7-6,TRBJ1-1
CATSDGGQGAHEQYF,TRBD1,TRBV24-1,TRBJ2-7
CASRSGANVLTF,-,TRBV6-1,TRBJ2-6
CASSRGQGREQYF,TRBD1,TRBV3-1,TRBJ2-7